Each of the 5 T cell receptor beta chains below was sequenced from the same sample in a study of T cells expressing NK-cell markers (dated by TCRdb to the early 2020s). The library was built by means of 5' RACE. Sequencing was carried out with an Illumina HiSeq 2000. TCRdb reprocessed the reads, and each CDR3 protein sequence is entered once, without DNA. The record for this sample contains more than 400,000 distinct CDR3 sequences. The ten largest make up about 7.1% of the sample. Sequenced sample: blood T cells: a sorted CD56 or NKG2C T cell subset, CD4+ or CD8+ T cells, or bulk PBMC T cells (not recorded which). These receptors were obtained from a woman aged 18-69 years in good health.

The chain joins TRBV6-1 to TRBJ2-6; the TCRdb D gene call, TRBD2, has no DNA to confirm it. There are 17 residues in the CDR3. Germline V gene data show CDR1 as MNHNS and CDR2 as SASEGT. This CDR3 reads CASSPTGLSSGANVLTF.

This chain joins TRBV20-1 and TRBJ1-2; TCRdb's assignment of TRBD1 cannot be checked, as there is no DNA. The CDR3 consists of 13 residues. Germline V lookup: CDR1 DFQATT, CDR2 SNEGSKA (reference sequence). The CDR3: CSATDRANYGYTF.

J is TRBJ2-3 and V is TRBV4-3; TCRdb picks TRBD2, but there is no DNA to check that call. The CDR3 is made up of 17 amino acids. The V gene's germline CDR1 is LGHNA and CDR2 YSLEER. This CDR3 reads CASSQDLGEGPTDTQYF.

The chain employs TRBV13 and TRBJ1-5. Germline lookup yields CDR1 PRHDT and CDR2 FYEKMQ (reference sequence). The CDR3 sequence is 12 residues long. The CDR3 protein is CASSLGPQPQHF. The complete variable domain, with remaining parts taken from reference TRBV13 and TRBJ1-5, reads AAGVIQSPRHLIKEKRETATLKCYPIPRHDTVYWYQQGPGQDPQFLISFYEKMQSDKGSIPDRFSAQQFSDYHSELNMSSLELGDSALYFCASSLGPQPQHFGDGTRLSIL.

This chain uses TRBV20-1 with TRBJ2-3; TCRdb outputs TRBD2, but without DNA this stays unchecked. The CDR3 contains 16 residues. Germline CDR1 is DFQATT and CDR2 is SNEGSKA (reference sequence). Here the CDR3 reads CSAQLGGRASTDTQYF.